The 24 T cell receptor beta chains below were found in one sample sequenced in a study of T cells after posttransplantation cyclophosphamide. Repertoires were generated with immunoSEQ multiplex PCR, while TCRdb's copy carries only in-frame clones and drops some. The sample yields about 52,000 clones, 85% to 95% seen once. Sequenced input: PBMCs. Receptors originate from a woman in her thirties in good health and a related stem cell transplant donor.

This clone has just a few counts. V usage is TRBV6-6 and J usage is TRBJ1-6; 8 positions agree with TRBD1. This CDR3 region has 15 residues. J was trimmed by 1 base and V by 7 bases; bases with no gene match: 3. Germline values: CDR1 MNHNY, CDR2 SVGAGI (reference sequence). This CDR3 is CASIDRGSYNSPLHF. DNA for the CDR3: TGTGCCAGCATCGACAGGGGATCCTATAATTCACCCCTCCACTTT.

The chain uses TRBV6-6 and TRBJ2-7; 13 nucleotides agree with TRBD2. V lost 6 bases, J lost 3 bases, and 5 bases stayed unmatched. Germline CDR1 is MNHNY and CDR2 is SVGAGI (reference sequence). There are 15 residues in the CDR3. CDR3 amino acids: CASRTSGGSLYEQYF. The CDR3 DNA is TGTGCCAGCAGGACTAGCGGGGGGAGCCTCTACGAGCAGTACTTC.

The rearrangement links TRBV7-9 to TRBJ2-1; 8 bases line up with TRBD2. With 11 bases clipped from V and 5 bases from J, the junction kept 5 bases outside the gene matches. This CDR3 spans 12 amino acids. CDR1 SEHNR and CDR2 FQNEAQ come from the germline V gene (reference sequence). CDR3 sequence: CAPGGGHNEQFF. CDR3 DNA: TGTGCCCCCGGGGGGGGACACAATGAGCAGTTCTTC.

The rearrangement joins TRBV4-3 to TRBJ2-3; the match to TRBD2 covers 11 bases. Germline assignment: CDR1 LGHNA and CDR2 YSLEER. V was clipped by 0 bases and J by 7 bases; unmatched bases: 9. The CDR3 extends over 17 amino acids. The CDR3 DNA sequence: TGCGCCAGCAGCCAAGATCGTTTAGCGGGGGGGCGGAATACGCAGTATTTT. Encoded protein: CASSQDRLAGGRNTQYF.

The rearrangement uses TRBV7-2 and TRBJ2-3; TRBD2 might be the D (7 bases). V lost 5 bases and J lost 2, with 17 bases in between. This CDR3 region has 16 residues. From germline, CDR1 is SGHTA and CDR2 FQGNSA. In nucleotides, the CDR3 is TGTGCCAGCAGCCGGGGGGCGGGGATATCCACAGATACGCAGTATTTT. Translation gives CASSRGAGISTDTQYF. Drawing the rest from reference TRBV7-2 and TRBJ2-3, the complete variable domain is GAGVSQSPSNKVTEKGKDVELRCDPISGHTALYWYRQSLGQGLEFLIYFQGNSAPDKSGLPSDRFSAERTGGSVSTLTIQRTQQEDSAVYLCASSRGAGISTDTQYFGPGTRLTVL.

The chain combines TRBV29-1 with TRBJ1-1; the D is unclear. Germline lookup yields CDR1 SQVTM and CDR2 ANQGSEA. This CDR3 has 14 amino acids. With 3 bases removed from V and 1 base from J, the gap between germline ends came to 12 bases. The chain's CDR3 is CSVDLLSGNTEAFF. CDR3 sequence (DNA): TGCAGCGTTGATTTATTATCCGGGAACACTGAAGCTTTCTTT.

The chain employs TRBV12-5 and TRBJ1-1; TRBD1 matches 7 bases. V was clipped by 3 bases and J by 0 bases; unmatched bases: 7. Germline V gene lookup returns CDR1 LGHNT and CDR2 FRNRAP. The CDR3 is 16 residues long. The DNA for the CDR3 is TGTGCTAGTGGTTTTTGGGCAGGGGGAATGAACACTGAAGCTTTCTTT. Translation gives CASGFWAGGMNTEAFF.

The chain recombines TRBV5-1 with TRBJ2-7, with 9 bases identical to TRBD2. The CDR3 is made up of 15 amino acids. V gave up 0 bases and J gave up 2 bases; unmatched junction bases: 3. CDR1 and CDR2 (germline): SGHRS, YFSETQ. CDR3: CASSLESGGPYEQYF. The CDR3 region has the DNA TGCGCCAGCAGCTTGGAAAGCGGGGGGCCCTACGAGCAGTACTTC.

The chain has TRBV11-3 and TRBJ2-2, with D perhaps TRBD2 (5 bases). With 1 base removed from V and 5 bases from J, the gap between germline ends came to 14 bases. The germline V gene has CDR1 SGHNT and CDR2 YENEEA. The CDR3 length is 16 residues. The CDR3 DNA is TGTGCCAGCAGCTTAGGGAGAGGGAGTGGAACCGGGGAGCTGTTTTTT. Protein product: CASSLGRGSGTGELFF.

This clone was observed a single time. This chain connects TRBV27 to TRBJ2-1; 8 positions match TRBD1. This CDR3 is built from 15 residues. Germline V CDR1 and CDR2: MNHEY, SMNVEV (reference sequence). V shed 6 bases, J shed 6 bases, and the junction held 10 bases outside the gene matches. CDR3 in DNA: TGTGCCAGCAGGGCAGACAGGGGACTGTTCAATGAGCAGTTCTTC. Amino acids: CASRADRGLFNEQFF.

V usage is TRBV6-5 and J usage is TRBJ2-2; a weak D match, TRBD1 (6 bases). This CDR3 comprises 14 residues. V gave up 9 bases and J gave up 4 bases, with 15 bases separating them. Germline assignment: CDR1 MNHEY and CDR2 SVGAGI. In DNA, the CDR3 is TGTGCCAGTGTTAGGGGGACCGGCACCGGGGAGCTGTTTTTT. It specifies CASVRGTGTGELFF.

The chain couples TRBV4-1 to TRBJ1-1; the D is unclear. V lost 4 bases and J lost 5, with 8 bases in between. The CDR3 is 12 amino acids. CDR1 and CDR2 (germline): MGHRA, YSYEKL. The CDR3 DNA follows: TGCGCCAGCAGCCGCCCCGGGACTGAAGCTTTCTTT. This sequence encodes CASSRPGTEAFF.

The V and J genes are TRBV20-1 and TRBJ2-1; perhaps TRBD2 as D (5 bases). CDR1 and CDR2 (germline): DFQATT, SNEGSKA (reference sequence). This CDR3 contains 11 residues. Deletions cut 6 bases from V and 8 bases from J, with 11 bases between. This CDR3 reads CSALGNHEQFF. The CDR3 DNA sequence: TGCAGTGCCCTCGGGAACCATGAGCAGTTCTTC.

The chain recombines TRBV7-2 with TRBJ1-2; 10 nucleotides line up with TRBD1. J gave up 4 bases and V 5 bases, and 13 bases lay outside the gene matches. Germline CDR1 reads SGHTA; CDR2 reads FQGNSA. The CDR3 totals 17 residues. Written as DNA, the CDR3 is TGTGCCAGCAGCCCGGGGGCCGGACAGGGGGTTTTCTATGGCTACACCTTC. Its protein product is CASSPGAGQGVFYGYTF.

This sequence joins TRBV29-1 and TRBJ2-5; 8 bases match TRBD2. This CDR3 is built from 14 residues. In germline, CDR1 is SQVTM, CDR2 ANQGSEA. With V trimmed by 4 bases and J by 4 bases, 8 bases remained unmatched. The CDR3 protein is CSVAYGGAAETQYF. For the CDR3, the DNA is TGCAGCGTTGCTTACGGGGGGGCGGCAGAGACCCAGTACTTC.

The V and J genes are TRBV4-3 and TRBJ1-4; D perhaps matches TRBD1 (5 bases). CDR3 length equals 16 residues. CDR1 is LGHNA, CDR2 YSLEER, per germline. Trimming stripped 3 bases from V and 0 bases from J, with 11 bases between. The CDR3 is CASSHEEGATNEKLFF. CDR3 nucleotides: TGCGCCAGCAGCCACGAGGAAGGGGCAACTAATGAAAAACTGTTTTTT.

The chain is built from TRBV28 and TRBJ1-2; 7 nucleotides align to TRBD1. The CDR3 length is 15 residues. CDR1 and CDR2 from the germline V gene are MDHEN and SYDVKM. Unmatched junction bases numbered 12, after V lost 3 bases and J lost 8 bases. The CDR3 nucleotides are TGTGCCAGCAGTTTGGGTCTCCCGGGACAGAGGGGCTACACCTTC. Its protein product is CASSLGLPGQRGYTF.

The gene calls are TRBV5-4 and TRBJ2-1; the match to TRBD2 covers 7 bases. Germline trimming cut 2 bases from V and 7 bases from J; bases unmatched to any gene: 6. This CDR3 comprises 14 residues. Germline assignment: CDR1 SGHNT and CDR2 YYREEE (reference sequence). The CDR3, as DNA: TGTGCCAGCAGCTTCGCAGCAGCGGGGAATGAGCAGTTCTTC. Protein sequence: CASSFAAAGNEQFF.

V usage is TRBV7-9 and J usage is TRBJ2-7; 9 bases map to TRBD2. V lost 0 bases, J lost 4 bases, and 7 bases stayed unmatched. In germline, CDR1 is SEHNR, CDR2 FQNEAQ (reference sequence). This CDR3 contains 16 residues. Here the CDR3 reads CASSLAGPSGVYEQYF. In nucleotides, the CDR3 is TGTGCCAGCAGCTTAGCGGGCCCTAGCGGGGTATACGAGCAGTACTTC.

The sample holds one count of this clone. The chain links TRBV5-1 to TRBJ2-3; no firm D call. Per germline, CDR1 SGHRS and CDR2 YFSETQ. This CDR3 spans 12 amino acids. V was shortened by 4 bases and J by 4 bases, with 7 bases between the two germline ends. Here the CDR3 DNA reads TGCGCCAGCAGCAAAATCTCAGATACGCAGTATTTT. It codes for CASSKISDTQYF.

V is TRBV10-3 and J is TRBJ1-1; D possibly corresponds to TRBD1 (6 bases). CDR3 length: 15 residues. Germline V gives CDR1 ENHRY, CDR2 SYGVKD. The V gene lost 4 bases and the J gene lost 1 base, with 13 bases spanning the gap. Written as DNA, the CDR3 is TGTGCCATCAGTGTCGACAGGCTAACGAACACTGAAGCTTTCTTT. This sequence encodes CAISVDRLTNTEAFF.

This clone appeared a single time. The chain is built from TRBV18 and TRBJ1-2; no clear D gene. Trimming shortened V by 3 bases and J by 0 bases, and 8 bases separated the two germline ends. The CDR3 spans 14 residues. Germline CDR1 is KGHSH and CDR2 is LQKENI. CDR3 region: CASSPRSANYGYTF. Written as DNA, the CDR3 is TGTGCCAGCTCACCCCGGTCGGCTAACTATGGCTACACCTTC.

The chain has TRBV6-6 and TRBJ1-2; 9 nucleotides align to TRBD1. Germline trimming cut 5 bases from V and 7 bases from J; bases unmatched to any gene: 14. CDR1 MNHNY and CDR2 SVGAGI come from the germline V gene (reference sequence). This CDR3 region has 16 residues. CDR3 loop: CASSPDGQGFFSGYTF. The CDR3 DNA sequence: TGTGCCAGCAGTCCGGATGGACAGGGGTTCTTTTCTGGCTACACCTTC.

V usage is TRBV4-3 and J usage is TRBJ2-7; 8 bases line up with TRBD1. The CDR3 consists of 13 residues. Germline CDR1 and CDR2: LGHNA and YSLEER. J gave up 5 bases and V 5 bases, and 5 bases lay outside the gene matches. The CDR3 DNA reads TGCGCCAGCAGCTTGGACAGGGAAAACGAGCAGTACTTC. This codes for CASSLDRENEQYF.